This TCR beta chain appears in the sequencing data of a study of glioma-infiltrating T cells. This clonotype showed up many times. Amplification of TCR alpha and beta CDR3 regions from RNA used iRepertoire nested multiplex PCR. TCRdb reprocessed the multiplex PCR reads with MiXCR, giving one entry per CDR3 protein. The sample lists roughly 130,000 distinct CDR3 sequences; around 23% were seen once. Germline V gives CDR1 MNHEY, CDR2 SMNVEV (reference sequence). The V segment lost 6 bases and the J segment 4 bases; nucleotides outside the gene matches: 9. The length of the CDR3 is 16 residues. The sample comprised glioma tissue, nonneoplastic brain tissue, or PBMCs (not recorded which). The J gene is TRBJ2-2, the V gene TRBV27, with TRBD1 matching over 9 bases. The sequence was obtained from a human donor with low-grade glioma or glioblastoma, undergoing nonglioma brain surgery, or in good health (not recorded which). The CDR3 region is CASSWSGQGRTGELFF. The CDR3 DNA reads as TGTGCCAGCAGCTGGTCGGGACAGGGACGCACCGGGGAGCTGTTTTTT.